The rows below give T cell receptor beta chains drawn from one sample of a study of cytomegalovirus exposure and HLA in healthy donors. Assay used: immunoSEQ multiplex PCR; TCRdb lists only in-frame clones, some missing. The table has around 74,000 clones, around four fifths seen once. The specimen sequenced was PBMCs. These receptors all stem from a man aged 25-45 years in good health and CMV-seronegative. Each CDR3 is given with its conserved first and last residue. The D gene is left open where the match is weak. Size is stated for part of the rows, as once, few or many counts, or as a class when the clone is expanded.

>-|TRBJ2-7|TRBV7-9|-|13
TGTGCCAGCAGCGCCAGATCTTCCTACGAGCAGTACTTC
CASSARSSYEQYF
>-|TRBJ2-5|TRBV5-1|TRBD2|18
TGCGCCAGCAGCTTGGCCATTGTTTCTAGCGGCGGCCAAGAGACCCAGTACTTC
CASSLAIVSSGGQETQYF
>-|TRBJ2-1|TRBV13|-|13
TGTGCCAGCAGCCCACAGGGCCTCAATGAGCAGTTCTTC
CASSPQGLNEQFF
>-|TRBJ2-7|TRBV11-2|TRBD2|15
TGTGCCAGCAGCTTATCCAGCGGGGGACTTTACGAGCAGTACTTC
CASSLSSGGLYEQYF
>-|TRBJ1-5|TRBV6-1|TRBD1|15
TGTGCCAGCAGTGACCAGGACAGGGCCAATCAGCCCCAGCATTTT
CASSDQDRANQPQHF
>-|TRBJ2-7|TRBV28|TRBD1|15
TGTGCCAGCAGGTGGGGACAGGGGTCCTCCTACGAGCAGTACTTC
CASRWGQGSSYEQYF
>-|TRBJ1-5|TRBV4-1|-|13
TGCGCCAGCAGCCAAGACAGTTATCAGCCCCAGCATTTT
CASSQDSYQPQHF
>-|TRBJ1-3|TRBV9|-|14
TGTGCCAGCAGCGTCGGGTCCTCTGGAAACACCATATATTTT
CASSVGSSGNTIYF
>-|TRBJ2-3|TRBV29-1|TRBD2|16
TGCAGCGTTGGATTAACTAGCGGGGGGGATATAAATACGCAGTATTTT
CSVGLTSGGDINTQYF
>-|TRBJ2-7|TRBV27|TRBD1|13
TGTGCCAGCAGTCCGACAGGGTATTACGAGCAGTACTTC
CASSPTGYYEQYF
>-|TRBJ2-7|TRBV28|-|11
TGTGCCAGCAGTTTACTGTACGAGCAGTACTTC
CASSLLYEQYF
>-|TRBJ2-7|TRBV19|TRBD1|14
TGTGCCAGTACCACCGGGACAGGGGACGGGGAGCAGTACTTC
CASTTGTGDGEQYF
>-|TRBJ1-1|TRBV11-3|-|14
TGTGCCAGCAACCCTACCGCCGCATCCACTGAAGCTTTCTTT
CASNPTAASTEAFF
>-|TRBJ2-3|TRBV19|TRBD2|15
TGTGCCAGTACCGCCCAGGGCGGGAGGGCAGATACGCAGTATTTT
CASTAQGGRADTQYF
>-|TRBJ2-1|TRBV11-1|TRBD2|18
TGTGCCAGCAGCTCTGGCGGTGGTAGCGGGCGTTCCTACAATGAGCAGTTCTTC
CASSSGGGSGRSYNEQFF
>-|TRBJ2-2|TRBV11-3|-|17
TGTGCCAGCAGCTTAGACGTTGTGGGGGCAGACACCGGGGAGCTGTTTTTT
CASSLDVVGADTGELFF
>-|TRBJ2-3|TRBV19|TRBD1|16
TGTGCCAGTAGTATGACGGGACAGACTAGCACAGATACGCAGTATTTT
CASSMTGQTSTDTQYF
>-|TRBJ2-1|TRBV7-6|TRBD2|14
TGTGCCAGCAGCTTTGCTCGGGGGGGGAATGAGCAGTTCTTC
CASSFARGGNEQFF
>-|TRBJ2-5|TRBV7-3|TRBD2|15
TGTGCCAGCAGCTTAAACGGGGGGGCTGGGGAGACCCAGTACTTC
CASSLNGGAGETQYF
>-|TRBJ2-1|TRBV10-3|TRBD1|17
TGTGCCATCAGGGGACAGGGCAATTTTAGCTCCTACAATGAGCAGTTCTTC
CAIRGQGNFSSYNEQFF
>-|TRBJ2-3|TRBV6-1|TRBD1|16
TGTGCCAGCAGTGGAACGGGACAGGGCAGCACAGATACGCAGTATTTT
CASSGTGQGSTDTQYF
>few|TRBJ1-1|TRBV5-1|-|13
TGCGCCAGCAGCTTGGTCGGGGGGGGTGAAGCTTTCTTT
CASSLVGGGEAFF
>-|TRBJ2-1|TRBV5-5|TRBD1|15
TGTGCCAGCAGCTTGGAGGACAGGGGCTCCTATGAGCAGTTCTTC
CASSLEDRGSYEQFF
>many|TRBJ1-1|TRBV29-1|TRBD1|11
TGCAGCGTTGTACCAGGGGGCTACGCTTTCTTT
CSVVPGGYAFF
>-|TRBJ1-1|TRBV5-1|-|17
TGCGCCAGCAGCTTGCGAGATGACGGGGGGACAAACACTGAAGCTTTCTTT
CASSLRDDGGTNTEAFF